This TCR beta chain was identified during a study of breast tumors, draining lymph nodes, adjacent tissues. General study findings and limits: Luminal-like breast cancer showed significantly greater tumor-nontumor repertoire similarity than basal-like breast cancer did. Tumors had less TCR diversity than lymph nodes, more than nontumor tissue. The data were judged consistent with most tumor T cells coming from lymph node and expanding in tumor. That most tumor T cells come from lymph nodes remained unproven.

The table lists this clonotype with many counts. As yet, its antigen is unknown. TCRdb reprocessed the multiplex PCR reads via MiXCR and lists one record per CDR3 protein. The sample lists fewer than 300,000 distinct CDR3 sequences, about a third occurring once. The lymph nodes were axillary draining lymph nodes from breast cancer patients. The CDR3 has 17 amino acids. V was clipped by 0 bases and J by 0 bases, with 13 bases between them. The germline V gene has CDR1 SGHTA and CDR2 FQGNSA. The chain combines TRBV7-2 with TRBJ2-3; D is undetermined. The receptor's source is a female donor with breast cancer. Some clones in this sample may be carry-over from other donors' samples. The sample comprised axillary lymph node tissue. CDR3 DNA: TGTGCCAGCAGCTTAGCACAGCTAATAACTAGCACAGATACGCAGTATTTT. This gives the protein CASSLAQLITSTDTQYF.